The 27 T cell receptor beta chains listed next were all sequenced from one sample in a study of blood T cell repertoires in COVID-19. Assay: immunoSEQ multiplex PCR; the TCRdb copy retains only in-frame clones and omits some. The repertoire includes about 88,000 clones, around 87% of them detected once, and around 15% sits in the top ten. The sequencing sample was made of peripheral blood. These receptors were collected from a male donor with acute or convalescent COVID-19.

The sample holds a few counts of this clone. V gene TRBV29-1 combines with J gene TRBJ1-2; 8 bases are a match to TRBD1. The CDR3 extends over 15 amino acids. Germline V gene lookup returns CDR1 SQVTM and CDR2 ANQGSEA. The ends lost 0 bases at V and 4 bases at J; junction bases unmatched: 7. Written as DNA, the CDR3 is TGCAGCGTTGAAGACGTGACAGGGGCTTCCTATGGCTACACCTTC. Translating it yields CSVEDVTGASYGYTF.

This chain connects TRBV5-4 to TRBJ1-6; no reliable D call. In germline, CDR1 is SGHNT, CDR2 YYREEE (reference sequence). The CDR3 spans 14 residues. Trimming took off 0 bases at V and 8 bases at J, with 9 bases between the two ends. Here the CDR3 DNA reads TGTGCCAGCAGCTTGGCCGGGAAAGATTCACCCCTCCACTTT. Its protein product is CASSLAGKDSPLHF.

The count of this clone is one. V and J are TRBV11-1 and TRBJ2-5, with 12 bases matching TRBD2. Unmatched junction bases numbered 9, after V lost 5 bases and J lost 5 bases. CDR3 length equals 16 residues. Germline CDR1 SGHAT, CDR2 FQDESV (reference sequence). This CDR3 is CASSRHLAGGPETQYF. As DNA, the CDR3 is TGTGCCAGCAGCCGACACCTAGCGGGGGGGCCGGAGACCCAGTACTTC.

This chain joins TRBV2 and TRBJ1-2, with unresolved D. In germline, CDR1 is SNHLY, CDR2 FYNNEI. This CDR3 has 11 residues. V shed 7 bases and J shed 7 bases, with 10 bases lying between them. CDR3 sequence (DNA): TGTGCCAGCACTCCGGGAGGTGGCTACACCTTC. Translation gives CASTPGGGYTF.

The V call is TRBV4-2, the J call TRBJ1-1; 10 positions match TRBD1. Germline V gene data show CDR1 as LGHNA and CDR2 as YNFKEQ. The length of the CDR3 is 15 residues. V was pared by 4 bases and J by 4 bases, with 6 bases of the junction left unmatched. The CDR3 nucleotides are TGTGCCAGCAGCCGACAGGGGGCGGAAGCCACTGAAGCTTTCTTT. Its protein is CASSRQGAEATEAFF.

The V gene is TRBV5-1, the J gene TRBJ2-5, with TRBD1 matching 8 bases. The CDR3 is 13 residues long. Germline V gene data show CDR1 as SGHRS and CDR2 as YFSETQ. V shed 0 bases, J shed 5 bases, and the junction held 0 bases outside the gene matches. The CDR3 coding sequence is TGCGCCAGCAGCTTGGGGACAGGGGAGACCCAGTACTTC. Protein sequence: CASSLGTGETQYF.

In nucleotides, the CDR3 is TGTGCCAGCAGCGTGGGGGGACAGGGGTATGGCTACACCTTC. This gives the protein CASSVGGQGYGYTF. The chain combines TRBV9 with TRBJ1-2; 10 bases line up with TRBD1. The germline V gene has CDR1 SGDLS and CDR2 YYNGEE. Germline trimming cut 2 bases from V and 5 bases from J; bases unmatched to any gene: 3. The CDR3 runs to 14 residues.

This clone has just a few counts. The chain carries TRBV6-5 and TRBJ1-5, with a weak D call TRBD1 (5 bases). The CDR3 extends over 13 amino acids. V shed 6 bases and J shed 7 bases, with 13 bases lying between them. From germline, CDR1 is MNHEY and CDR2 SVGAGI. CDR3: CASRLQAEQPQHF. The DNA of the CDR3 is TGTGCCAGCAGGCTACAGGCGGAACAGCCCCAGCATTTT.

This clone occurred once. The V and J genes are TRBV5-1 and TRBJ2-7, with 9 bases aligning to TRBD1. Losses at the gene ends were 4 bases for V and 6 bases for J; bases not matched to a gene: 8. Germline-derived CDR1 and CDR2 are SGHRS and YFSETQ. CDR3 size: 14 residues. CDR3 nucleotides: TGCGCCAGCAGCCGGGACAGGGAATCCCTCGAGCAGTACTTC. Translated, it gives CASSRDRESLEQYF.

The chain couples TRBV7-8 to TRBJ2-1, with 13 bases identical to TRBD2. The CDR3 runs 18 residues. Germline values: CDR1 SGHVS, CDR2 FQNEAQ. Trimming took 5 bases from V and 9 from J; bases not matched to a gene: 16. The CDR3 reads CASSLTRVGRLAGGEQFF. The CDR3 DNA is TGTGCCAGCAGCCTGACGAGGGTTGGGAGACTAGCGGGGGGTGAGCAGTTCTTC.

DNA of the CDR3: TGTGCCAGCAGCTTGAAGGGGGCGAGCAATCAGCCCCAGCATTTT. This sequence encodes CASSLKGASNQPQHF. This chain connects TRBV5-4 to TRBJ1-5; TRBD1 aligns across 7 bases. In germline, CDR1 is SGHNT, CDR2 YYREEE (reference sequence). V shed 1 base, J shed 1 base, and the junction held 2 bases outside the gene matches. This CDR3 comprises 15 residues.

This chain links TRBV3-1 (or the pseudogene TRBV3-2) with TRBJ1-3, with 8 bases that match TRBD1. Germline CDR1 LGHDT, CDR2 YNNKEL (reference sequence). This CDR3 has 14 residues. The V gene end was trimmed by 5 bases and the J gene end by 4 bases; junction bases not matched to a gene: 4. CDR3 DNA sequence: TGTGCCAGCAGCTACCAGGGGGCAGGAAACACCATATATTTT. The encoded protein is CASSYQGAGNTIYF.

The chain carries TRBV24-1 and TRBJ2-3; TRBD2 aligns across 7 bases. Trimming cost V 7 bases and J 1 base; bases outside gene matches: 7. The CDR3 spans 15 residues. Germline CDR1 is KGHDR and CDR2 is SFDVKD. The CDR3 reads CATSALRGGTDTQYF. The CDR3 coding sequence is TGTGCCACCAGCGCCCTACGGGGGGGCACAGATACGCAGTATTTT.

This clone has a handful of counts. The V and J genes are TRBV5-1 and TRBJ1-1; 8 bases agree with TRBD1. Unmatched junction bases numbered 5, after V lost 0 bases and J lost 1 base. Germline CDR1 is SGHRS and CDR2 is YFSETQ. The CDR3 is made up of 16 amino acids. The DNA for the CDR3 is TGCGCCAGCAGCTTGGTACACGGGACAGGGAACACTGAAGCTTTCTTT. Translating gives CASSLVHGTGNTEAFF. The full variable domain, in which reference TRBV5-1 and TRBJ1-1 provide the parts outside the CDR3, is KAGVTQTPRYLIKTRGQQVTLSCSPISGHRSVSWYQQTPGQGLQFLFEYFSETQRNKGNFPGRFSGRQFSNSRSEMNVSTLELGDSALYLCASSLVHGTGNTEAFFGQGTRLTVV.

The rearrangement links TRBV9 to TRBJ2-3, with TRBD2 identical over 8 bases. The junction had 5 bases not matched to a gene; V was cut back by 0 bases and J by 2 bases. Germline V gene sequence: CDR1 SGDLS, CDR2 YYNGEE. The CDR3 loop spans 16 amino acids. This CDR3 is CASSVEVTSDTDTQYF. The CDR3 bases are TGTGCCAGCAGCGTAGAAGTGACTAGCGACACAGATACGCAGTATTTT.

The chain uses TRBV3-1 (or the pseudogene TRBV3-2) and TRBJ1-1, with 8 bases lining up with TRBD1. The CDR3 totals 16 residues. Trimming took 4 bases from V and 0 from J; bases not matched to a gene: 7. In germline, CDR1 is LGHDT, CDR2 YNNKEL (reference sequence). CDR3 sequence: CASSPRTGLMNTEAFF. The CDR3 DNA reads as TGTGCCAGCAGCCCCCGGACAGGGCTAATGAACACTGAAGCTTTCTTT.

This clone appeared a single time. This sequence joins TRBV19 and TRBJ1-5; D is uncertain. Trimming stripped 1 base from V and 1 base from J, with 8 bases between. The CDR3 has 15 residues. Germline CDR1 LNHDA, CDR2 SQIVND (reference sequence). CDR3 in amino acids: CASSIGLASNQPQHF. In DNA, the CDR3 is TGTGCCAGTAGTATAGGTTTGGCCAGCAATCAGCCCCAGCATTTT.

The chain carries TRBV4-2 and TRBJ1-6; 9 bases agree with TRBD1. The germline CDR1 and CDR2 sequences are LGHNA and YNFKEQ. The CDR3 runs to 14 residues. J lost 8 bases, V lost 2 bases, and 1 base had no gene match. CDR3 sequence reads: CASSQRTGDSPLHF. CDR3 nucleotide sequence: TGTGCCAGCAGCCAAAGGACAGGGGATTCACCCCTCCACTTT.

The chain uses TRBV7-2 and TRBJ1-6; a weak D match, TRBD1 (5 bases). Trimming cost V 1 base and J 7 bases, with 11 bases left between them. CDR3 length equals 15 residues. Germline lookup yields CDR1 SGHTA and CDR2 FQGNSA. The DNA for the CDR3 is TGTGCCAGCAGCTTAGAGGTCAGGGCGAATTCACCCCTCCACTTT. Translation: CASSLEVRANSPLHF.

This clone is a singleton in its sample. The chain couples TRBV3-1 (or the pseudogene TRBV3-2) to TRBJ1-5; no firm D call. Trimming cost V 6 bases and J 2 bases, with 11 bases left between them. CDR3 size: 14 residues. Germline CDR1 and CDR2: LGHDT and YNNKEL (reference sequence). The CDR3 loop is CASSVSRRNQPQHF. The CDR3 DNA reads TGTGCCAGCAGTGTTAGTCGCCGCAATCAGCCCCAGCATTTT.

This clone was detected only once. The CDR3 protein is CAIKGTSGGQYNEQFF. CDR3 nucleotide sequence: TGTGCCATCAAAGGGACTAGCGGGGGCCAATACAATGAGCAGTTCTTC. V and J are TRBV10-3 and TRBJ2-1, with 14 bases aligning to TRBD2. Trimming removed 7 bases from V and 4 bases from J; junction bases left unmatched: 6. This CDR3 spans 16 amino acids. Germline loops: CDR1 ENHRY, CDR2 SYGVKD.

The chain links TRBV5-1 to TRBJ1-6; no clear D. The CDR3 has 16 amino acids. The germline V gene encodes CDR1 SGHRS and CDR2 YFSETQ. Trimming removed 0 bases at V and 4 bases at J, with 11 bases between. The CDR3 bases are TGCGCCAGCAGCTTGGTGGGTGGCAGGTATAATTCACCCCTCCACTTT. Protein sequence: CASSLVGGRYNSPLHF.

The genes are TRBV4-1 and TRBJ2-1, with D uncertain. Between the trimmed V and J ends, which lost 0 bases and 6 bases, there was a span of 9 bases. Germline assignment: CDR1 MGHRA and CDR2 YSYEKL. CDR3 length: 14 amino acids. This chain's CDR3 is CASSQDLGGNEQFF. CDR3 nucleotides: TGCGCCAGCAGCCAAGATCTAGGTGGCAATGAGCAGTTCTTC.

The rearrangement uses TRBV6-6 and TRBJ1-3; 9 bases are a match to TRBD1. The CDR3 is 16 residues long. The germline V gene has CDR1 MNHNY and CDR2 SVGAGI (reference sequence). The trim removed 5 bases at V and 3 bases at J, leaving 8 bases unmatched. The CDR3 bases are TGTGCCAGCAGTCCAATGACAGGGGGGAATGGAAACACCATATATTTT. This codes for CASSPMTGGNGNTIYF.

The rearrangement uses TRBV5-6 and TRBJ1-3; 9 bases match TRBD1. CDR1 SGHDT and CDR2 YYEEEE come from the germline V gene. This CDR3 contains 18 residues. V gave up 3 bases and J gave up 1 base; unmatched junction bases: 11. CDR3 coding DNA: TGTGCCAGCAGCTCGCTCTGGGACAGGGACGTTTCTGGAAACACCATATATTTT. Protein sequence: CASSSLWDRDVSGNTIYF.

The chain employs TRBV7-9 and TRBJ1-1; D call uncertain. Germline CDR1 and CDR2: SEHNR and FQNEAQ (reference sequence). Trimming took off 5 bases at V and 3 bases at J, with 13 bases between the two ends. The CDR3 consists of 14 residues. The CDR3 DNA reads as TGTGCCAGCAGCATTGCAACTTTGGACACTGAAGCTTTCTTT. Protein product: CASSIATLDTEAFF. Combining the CDR3 with reference TRBV7-9 and TRBJ1-1 gives the whole variable domain DTGVSQNPRHKITKRGQNVTFRCDPISEHNRLYWYRQTLGQGPEFLTYFQNEAQLEKSRLLSDRFSAERPKGSFSTLEIQRTEQGDSAMYLCASSIATLDTEAFFGQGTRLTVV.

This sequence joins TRBV14 and TRBJ1-6; TRBD1 matches 8 bases. V shed 2 bases, J shed 3 bases, and the junction held 0 bases outside the gene matches. Germline V gene sequence: CDR1 SGHDN, CDR2 FVKESK. This CDR3 is 15 amino acids long. The CDR3 DNA reads TGTGCCAGCAGCCAAACAGGGGGCTATAATTCACCCCTCCACTTT. It specifies CASSQTGGYNSPLHF.